A selection of T cell receptor beta chains follows, all from one sample in a study of blood T cells in healthy people across ages. One entry per CDR3 protein, called by TCRdb with MiXCR from the 5' RACE reads. The data contain 600,000 to 800,000 distinct CDR3 sequences, under 25% of them singletons. Sequenced input: blood. The receptors originated from a man between 65 and 85 years old in good health. The CDR3 runs from the conserved cysteine through the conserved F or W. The order of the fields is J gene, clone size, D gene, V gene, CDR3 DNA, CDR3 protein. The D gene is left open where the match is weak. A clone size is listed for some rows: how often the clone was seen (once, few, many), or a class if it is expanded.

J: TRBJ1-2
size: -
D: -
V: TRBV3-1
DNA: TGTGCCAGCAGATCAGGGACGGACGGCTACACCTTC
CDR3: CASRSGTDGYTF

J: TRBJ2-7
size: -
D: -
V: TRBV29-1
DNA: TGCAGCGTTGAAGAACGGGCCGAGCACTACTTC
CDR3: CSVEERAEHYF

J: TRBJ2-5
size: many
D: TRBD2
V: TRBV11-1
DNA: TGTGCCAGCAGTTTTAGCGGGGTTCAAGAGACCCAGTACTTC
CDR3: CASSFSGVQETQYF

J: TRBJ2-5
size: -
D: -
V: TRBV28
DNA: TGTGCCAGCAGTTTCCGCCCACCCGGAGACCAAGAGACCCAGTACTTC
CDR3: CASSFRPPGDQETQYF

J: TRBJ1-4
size: few
D: -
V: TRBV25-1
DNA: TGTGCCAGCAGCCTAGGAGAGAGTCCAACTAATGAAAAACTGTTTTTT
CDR3: CASSLGESPTNEKLFF

J: TRBJ1-5
size: few
D: -
V: TRBV6-1
DNA: TGTGCCAGCAGTGAAATGACCTTCAATCACCCCCAGCATTTT
CDR3: CASSEMTFNHPQHF

J: TRBJ2-3
size: -
D: -
V: TRBV18
DNA: TGTGCCAGCTCAAGCCAAGGGGGCACAGATACGCAGTATTTT
CDR3: CASSSQGGTDTQYF

J: TRBJ2-3
size: -
D: -
V: TRBV14
DNA: TGTGCCAGCAGCCAAGGCGCGGCGAATACGCAGTATTTT
CDR3: CASSQGAANTQYF

J: TRBJ2-1
size: -
D: TRBD2
V: TRBV4-3
DNA: TGCGCCAGCAGCCATGAGGGACTAGCGGGAGTCTATAGCAATGAGCAGTTCTTC
CDR3: CASSHEGLAGVYSNEQFF

J: TRBJ2-3
size: -
D: TRBD1
V: TRBV5-1
DNA: TGCGCCAGCAGCTTGGCGGGACAGTCAGATACGCAGTATTTT
CDR3: CASSLAGQSDTQYF

J: TRBJ2-3
size: -
D: -
V: TRBV11-2
DNA: TGTGCCAGCAGCTTAGAACCAGGGACGCTCACAGATACGCAGTATTTT
CDR3: CASSLEPGTLTDTQYF

J: TRBJ2-5
size: many
D: -
V: TRBV28
DNA: TGTGCCAGCAGTGGACCGATTGAGACCCAGTACTTC
CDR3: CASSGPIETQYF

J: TRBJ1-2
size: few
D: -
V: TRBV28
DNA: TGTGCCAGCAGTTTTAGTTTGGGGCCCCGTCGTTGGGGCTACACCTTC
CDR3: CASSFSLGPRRWGYTF

J: TRBJ2-3
size: -
D: -
V: TRBV4-2
DNA: TGTGCCAGCAGCCAAGATGGAGCAGATACGCAGTATTTT
CDR3: CASSQDGADTQYF

J: TRBJ2-5
size: few
D: -
V: TRBV7-9
DNA: TGTGCCAGCAGCTTAGACGGGCGACATCCTTACCAAGAGACCCAGTACTTC
CDR3: CASSLDGRHPYQETQYF

J: TRBJ1-4
size: few
D: TRBD1
V: TRBV5-1
DNA: TGCGCCAGCAGCCCGACGGGACAGGGATCGGAAAAACTGTTTTTT
CDR3: CASSPTGQGSEKLFF

J: TRBJ2-5
size: -
D: TRBD1
V: TRBV7-2
DNA: TGTGCCAGCAGCTGGATGACAGGGGGCTTTCAGACCCAGTACTTC
CDR3: CASSWMTGGFQTQYF

J: TRBJ1-2
size: many
D: -
V: TRBV10-3
DNA: TGTGCCATCAGTACTACAGGCTCCTATGGCTACACCTTC
CDR3: CAISTTGSYGYTF

J: TRBJ1-4
size: -
D: -
V: TRBV6-1
DNA: TGTGCCAGCAGAGGCGGACAGAGCCGGACTAATGAAAAACTGTTTTTT
CDR3: CASRGGQSRTNEKLFF

J: TRBJ1-2
size: many
D: TRBD1
V: TRBV27
DNA: TGTGCCAGCACCACAGGGGCAGGCGGCTATGGCTACACCTTC
CDR3: CASTTGAGGYGYTF

J: TRBJ2-2
size: few
D: -
V: TRBV4-1
DNA: TGCGCCAGCAGATACAGGTTAGACGGGAGTAGTGCCGGGGAGCTGTTTTTT
CDR3: CASRYRLDGSSAGELFF

J: TRBJ2-6
size: few
D: -
V: TRBV9
DNA: TGTGCCAGCAGCGTAGGACAGCCGAGCTCTGGGGCCAACGTCCTGACTTTC
CDR3: CASSVGQPSSGANVLTF

J: TRBJ1-2
size: -
D: -
V: TRBV10-3
DNA: TGTGCCATCACCGGTCAAGGACCCTCTAACTATGGCTACACCTTC
CDR3: CAITGQGPSNYGYTF

J: TRBJ2-1
size: -
D: -
V: TRBV7-3
DNA: TGTGCCAGCAGCCCAACGACGGGGCTGGGTTACAATGAGCAGTTCTTC
CDR3: CASSPTTGLGYNEQFF

J: TRBJ2-4
size: few
D: -
V: TRBV29-1
DNA: TGCAGCGTTGAAGAAACTCTAGGACGCATTCAGTACTTC
CDR3: CSVEETLGRIQYF

J: TRBJ2-1
size: -
D: -
V: TRBV12-3/TRBV12-4
DNA: TGTGCCAGCAGAGTGGTCATCAATGAGCAGTTCTTC
CDR3: CASRVVINEQFF

J: TRBJ2-5
size: few
D: -
V: TRBV21-1
DNA: TGTGCCAGCAGAATACAAAGGCCCCAGTACTTC
CDR3: CASRIQRPQYF

J: TRBJ2-1
size: once
D: -
V: TRBV29-1
DNA: TGCAGCGGGGGGGGCGGGGGCTACAATGAGCAGTTCTTC
CDR3: CSGGGGGYNEQFF

J: TRBJ2-1
size: -
D: -
V: TRBV5-1
DNA: TGCGCCAGCAGCGTTATAGAGGGCAATGAGCAGTTCTTC
CDR3: CASSVIEGNEQFF

J: TRBJ1-5
size: few
D: -
V: TRBV6-2/TRBV6-3
DNA: TGTGCCAGCAGCCCCGGAGGTCAGCCCCAGCATTTT
CDR3: CASSPGGQPQHF

J: TRBJ2-1
size: -
D: -
V: TRBV21-1
DNA: TGTGCCAGCAGAAAGCGGACTAGCGGGAGCCATCCTCCTTACAATGAGCAGTTCTTC
CDR3: CASRKRTSGSHPPYNEQFF

J: TRBJ2-7
size: few
D: TRBD2
V: TRBV27
DNA: TGTGCCAGCAGTTCCGGGACTAGCGGGAACGAGCAGTACTTC
CDR3: CASSSGTSGNEQYF

J: TRBJ1-6
size: -
D: -
V: TRBV4-2
DNA: TGTGCCAGCAGCCAAGATAAGGGTGGGATATCACCCCTCCACTTT
CDR3: CASSQDKGGISPLHF

J: TRBJ1-6
size: once
D: TRBD1
V: TRBV28
DNA: TGTGCCAGCAGCTCACTCAGGGGGTGGAATTCACCCCTCCACTTT
CDR3: CASSSLRGWNSPLHF

J: TRBJ2-5
size: -
D: TRBD2
V: TRBV7-9
DNA: TGTGCCAGCAGCTTGTTGACTAGCGGGGCGGGGGAGCAGTACTTC
CDR3: CASSLLTSGAGEQYF

J: TRBJ2-7
size: -
D: TRBD2
V: TRBV20-1
DNA: TGCAGTGCCGGAGGACTAGCGTCCTACGAGCAGTACTTC
CDR3: CSAGGLASYEQYF

J: TRBJ2-1
size: few
D: -
V: TRBV21-1
DNA: TGTGCCAGCGAAAACCACCACGGGGGGCGGAGCTTTGAGCAGTTCTTC
CDR3: CASENHHGGRSFEQFF

J: TRBJ1-2
size: -
D: TRBD1
V: TRBV24-1
DNA: TGTGCCACCAGTGGCGGACAGGAAGCTAACTATGGCTACACCTTC
CDR3: CATSGGQEANYGYTF

J: TRBJ1-2
size: -
D: TRBD1
V: TRBV5-1
DNA: TGCGCCAGCAGTCCGGACAGGGGATTTAGCTATGGCTACACCTTC
CDR3: CASSPDRGFSYGYTF

J: TRBJ2-3
size: few
D: TRBD2
V: TRBV20-1
DNA: TGCAGTGCTAGATCGGGGGGGGAGGTCACAGATACGCAGTATTTT
CDR3: CSARSGGEVTDTQYF

J: TRBJ2-3
size: -
D: -
V: TRBV20-1
DNA: TGCAGCGTCCCGGGTCCTGGAACAGATACGCAGTATTTT
CDR3: CSVPGPGTDTQYF

J: TRBJ2-5
size: few
D: -
V: TRBV29-1
DNA: TGCAGCGCTTTATCGCATAGGGGAGAGACCCAGTACTTC
CDR3: CSALSHRGETQYF

J: TRBJ2-5
size: once
D: -
V: TRBV2
DNA: TGTGCCAGCAGTGAAATCCAGGGTGGCCTATCGAGATTC
CDR3: CASSEIQGGLSRF

J: TRBJ2-3
size: -
D: TRBD1
V: TRBV18
DNA: TGTGCCAGCTCACCACCTCGAACAGGGGAATTCACAGATACGCAGTATTTT
CDR3: CASSPPRTGEFTDTQYF

J: TRBJ1-2
size: few
D: -
V: TRBV14
DNA: TGTGCCAGCAGCCAAGAGATTGGGGGCTATGGCTACACCTTC
CDR3: CASSQEIGGYGYTF

J: TRBJ2-7
size: -
D: TRBD1
V: TRBV20-1
DNA: TGCAGTGCCCAAGGACAGGGCCCTTACGAGCAGTACTTC
CDR3: CSAQGQGPYEQYF

J: TRBJ2-1
size: few
D: TRBD1
V: TRBV18
DNA: TGTGCCAGCTCAGCTCTTCAGGGGGCAGGTAATGAGCAGTTCTTC
CDR3: CASSALQGAGNEQFF

J: TRBJ1-2
size: few
D: -
V: TRBV4-1
DNA: TGCGCCAGCAGCCAAGATTTCCTGTCAGGGGACTATGGCTACACCTTC
CDR3: CASSQDFLSGDYGYTF

J: TRBJ2-5
size: few
D: TRBD1
V: TRBV20-1
DNA: TGCAGTGCTAGACAGGGGGCGGGTTTGGGGGCTACGGAGTTCTTC
CDR3: CSARQGAGLGATEFF

J: TRBJ2-1
size: -
D: TRBD2
V: TRBV5-1
DNA: TGCGCCAGCAGCTTGGAAGGCGGGAGGGCCGGCAATGAGCAGTTCTTC
CDR3: CASSLEGGRAGNEQFF

J: TRBJ2-5
size: -
D: TRBD2
V: TRBV6-2/TRBV6-3
DNA: TGTGCCAGCAGCCGCCAAAGCGGGATGAAACAAGAGACCCAGTACTTC
CDR3: CASSRQSGMKQETQYF

J: TRBJ2-1
size: -
D: TRBD2
V: TRBV20-1
DNA: TGCAGTGTTCCCCCGGCTAGCGGGCCTTACAATGAGCAGTTCTTC
CDR3: CSVPPASGPYNEQFF

J: TRBJ2-5
size: -
D: -
V: TRBV5-1
DNA: TGCGCCAGCAGCATGGGCGGTAGCCAAGAGACCCAGTACTTC
CDR3: CASSMGGSQETQYF